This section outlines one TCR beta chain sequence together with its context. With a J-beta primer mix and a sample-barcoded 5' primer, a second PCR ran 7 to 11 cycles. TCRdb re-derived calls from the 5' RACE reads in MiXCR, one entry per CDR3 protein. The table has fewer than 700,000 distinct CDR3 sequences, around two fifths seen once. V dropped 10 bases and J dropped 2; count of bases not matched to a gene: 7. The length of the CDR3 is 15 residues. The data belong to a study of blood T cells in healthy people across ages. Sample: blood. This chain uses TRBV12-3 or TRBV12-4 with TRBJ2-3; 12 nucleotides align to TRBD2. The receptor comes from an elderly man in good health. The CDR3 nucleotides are TGTGCCACCCGACTAGCGGGAGAGCACACAGATACGCAGTATTTT. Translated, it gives CATRLAGEHTDTQYF.